Listed below are T cell receptor beta chains from one sample, sequenced in a study of T cell repertoires in cytomegalovirus infection. TCRdb used MiXCR to reprocess the reads, holding one entry per CDR3 protein. The table shows roughly 230,000 distinct CDR3 sequences, with about a sixth occurring only once. Material: CD8+ T cells from PBMCs. The receptors derive from a human donor in good health (CMV status not recorded). Some clones in this sample may be carry-over from other donors' samples. The CDR3 runs from the conserved cysteine through the conserved F or W. The D gene is left open where the match is weak. Size is stated for part of the rows, as once, few or many counts, or as a class when the clone is expanded.

TRBJ2-1	few	TRBD1	TRBV20-1	TGCAGTGCTAGAGCGGGGCAGGGGGTAAGGAATGAGCAGTTCTTC	CSARAGQGVRNEQFF
TRBJ1-6	.	.	TRBV4-1	TGCGCCAGCAGCCAAGAAACTGTTTCACCCCTCCACTTT	CASSQETVSPLHF
TRBJ2-7	once	.	TRBV7-9	TGTGCCAGCAGCTTGTCCTCGTTATCCTACGAGCAGTACTTC	CASSLSSLSYEQYF
TRBJ2-1	few	.	TRBV7-9	TGTGCCAGCAGCCCCTCTTATGAGCAGTTCTTC	CASSPSYEQFF
TRBJ2-3	.	.	TRBV27	TGTGCCAGCAGTTTATTGCACCCCACGAGTGGGGATACGCAGTATTTT	CASSLLHPTSGDTQYF
TRBJ1-5	.	.	TRBV4-1	TGTGCCAGCAGCCAAGACGGGACGGCGAATCAGCCCCAGCATTTT	CASSQDGTANQPQHF
TRBJ2-7	many	.	TRBV2	TGTGCCAGCAGTGACCGTCCCGAAGGGTCCTACGAGCAGTACTTC	CASSDRPEGSYEQYF
TRBJ2-1	.	TRBD2	TRBV19	TGTGCCAGCCGTTTGAGGGGACTAGCGGGTTACAATGAGCAGTTCTTC	CASRLRGLAGYNEQFF
TRBJ2-2	.	TRBD1	TRBV5-6	TGTGCCAGCAGCTACGAAACGGGGACAGGGTTGTCCGGGGAGCTGTTTTTT	CASSYETGTGLSGELFF
TRBJ2-3	.	.	TRBV7-9	TGTGCCAGCAGCCACTTCACAGATACGCAGTATTTT	CASSHFTDTQYF
TRBJ2-1	.	.	TRBV12-3/TRBV12-4	TGTGCCAGCACTCTCCTTATTAGCGGTGATTACAATGAGCAGTTCTTC	CASTLLISGDYNEQFF
TRBJ1-1	many	.	TRBV28	TGTGCCAGCACCTTCGCAGGGGCGAACACTGAAGCTTTCTTT	CASTFAGANTEAFF
TRBJ1-1	.	TRBD1	TRBV19	TGTGCCAGTAGTATCACAGGGGGGCCGAACACTGAAGCTTTCTTT	CASSITGGPNTEAFF
TRBJ2-1	.	.	TRBV20-1	TGCAGTGCTAGAGATGGGGGGACGCTATACAATGAGCAGTTCTTC	CSARDGGTLYNEQFF
TRBJ1-5	few	TRBD1	TRBV2	TGTGCCACAGGGGGTCAGCCCCAGCATTTT	CATGGQPQHF
TRBJ2-5	many	TRBD1	TRBV28	TGTGCCAGCAGTTCCCCCGGGACAGGAAATCTTCAAGAGACCCAGTACTTC	CASSSPGTGNLQETQYF
TRBJ2-7	few	.	TRBV28	TGTGCCAGCAGTGCGACGCCCTTGTTTTACGAGCAGTACTTC	CASSATPLFYEQYF
TRBJ2-4	.	.	TRBV6-6	TGTGCCAGCAGTTACCCGAGAGGAAATCAGTACTTC	CASSYPRGNQYF
TRBJ2-3	.	.	TRBV2	TGTGCCAGCAGGGGGGACTTCGATTACACAGATACGCAGTATTTT	CASRGDFDYTDTQYF
TRBJ2-3	.	TRBD2	TRBV5-4	TGTGCCAGCAGCTTTGCGGGGGATGGCACAGATACGCAGTATTTT	CASSFAGDGTDTQYF
TRBJ1-2	.	.	TRBV20-1	TGCAGTGCTAGAGACCCGGGGCAGACCTATGGCTACACCTTC	CSARDPGQTYGYTF
TRBJ2-3	many	.	TRBV7-8	TGTGCCAGCAGTTGGGGCGATACGCAGTATTTT	CASSWGDTQYF
TRBJ2-5	few	.	TRBV7-9	TGTGCCAGCAGCCCACCAGTATCCCAAGAGACCCAGTACTTC	CASSPPVSQETQYF
TRBJ2-7	few	TRBD2	TRBV5-5	TGTGCCAGCAGCTTGCATCCGGGGGGGTACGAGCAGTACTTC	CASSLHPGGYEQYF
TRBJ2-1	.	TRBD1	TRBV13	TGTGCCAGCAGCGCTACAGGGGGCCATGAGCAGTTCTTC	CASSATGGHEQFF
TRBJ2-3	few	TRBD2	TRBV20-1	TGCAGTGCTAGAGATACTAGCGGGGGGCCCTTTAGCACAGATACGCAGTATTTT	CSARDTSGGPFSTDTQYF
TRBJ2-1	many	.	TRBV7-2	TGTGCCAGCAGCTTAGCGCCCGGGGTTCCCCTCTCCAATGAGCAGTTCTTC	CASSLAPGVPLSNEQFF
TRBJ2-7	few	.	TRBV10-3	TGTGCCATCGGACCGGGACTGTCGTCCTACGAGCAGTACTTC	CAIGPGLSSYEQYF
TRBJ1-5	.	.	TRBV6-2/TRBV6-3	TGTGCCAGCAGTAAACGGACAGATAGCAATCAGCCCCAGCATTTT	CASSKRTDSNQPQHF
TRBJ1-1	few	.	TRBV27	TGTGCCAGCAGTTGGTCGGTGAACACTGAAGCTTTCTTT	CASSWSVNTEAFF
TRBJ2-3	.	TRBD1	TRBV5-5	TGTGCCAGCAGTACCGGGACAGGGCGAGATACGCAGTATTTT	CASSTGTGRDTQYF
TRBJ2-1	many	TRBD2	TRBV7-6	TGTGCCAGCAGCCCACGGACTAGCGGGGGGCATGAGCAGTTCTTC	CASSPRTSGGHEQFF
TRBJ2-3	few	TRBD2	TRBV7-9	TGTGCCAGCAGCTCGACAGGAGCGGGGGGGGACACAGATACGCAGTATTTT	CASSSTGAGGDTDTQYF
TRBJ1-1	.	.	TRBV7-6	.	CASSLVFWRMNTEAFF
TRBJ2-3	.	TRBD1	TRBV7-9	TGTGCCAGCAGCCCCCCCGTGGGACAGGACACAGATACGCAGTATTTT	CASSPPVGQDTDTQYF
TRBJ1-1	few	.	TRBV6-2/TRBV6-3	TGTGCCAGCAGTTATACCTACACCTCTATGGGCACTGAAGCTTTCTTT	CASSYTYTSMGTEAFF
TRBJ2-1	many	TRBD1	TRBV20-1	TGCAGTGCTAGTCTTCGGGACAGGGCTTCGCATGAGCAGTTCTTC	CSASLRDRASHEQFF
TRBJ2-3	.	.	TRBV2	TGTGCCAGCAGCTCGCGACCCCAGGGCACAGATACGCAGTATTTT	CASSSRPQGTDTQYF
TRBJ1-1	.	TRBD1	TRBV6-5	TGTGCCAGCAGTGAGACACCGGGACAGGGGGCGATGAACACTGAAGCTTTCTTT	CASSETPGQGAMNTEAFF
TRBJ1-4	.	.	TRBV7-8	TGTGCCAGCAGCTTATCAGGTGTTAGGGGTGAAAAACTGTTTTTT	CASSLSGVRGEKLFF
TRBJ1-1	.	TRBD1	TRBV29-1	TGCAGCGGGACAGGAGAGAACACTGAAGCTTTCTTT	CSGTGENTEAFF
TRBJ2-4	many	TRBD1	TRBV7-2	TGTGCCAGCAGCTTAGTGGACAGGGGGCCCAAAAACATTCAGTACTTC	CASSLVDRGPKNIQYF
TRBJ2-1	many	TRBD2	TRBV20-1	TGCAGTGCTAGAGGAGCGGGGGAGATCAATGAGCAGTTCTTC	CSARGAGEINEQFF
TRBJ1-5	many	.	TRBV6-2/TRBV6-3	TGTGCCAGCAGTTACACGGGCATGGAGATTCATGTGGTTCAGCCCCAGCATTTT	CASSYTGMEIHVVQPQHF
TRBJ2-7	few	.	TRBV12-3/TRBV12-4	TGTGCCAGCAGTTTCGCAAAGGCTGGAGAGCAGTACTTC	CASSFAKAGEQYF
TRBJ2-3	few	TRBD2	TRBV27	TGTGCCAGCAGTACAATAGCGGGGGTCACAGATACGCAGTATTTT	CASSTIAGVTDTQYF
TRBJ1-1	many	.	TRBV5-4	TGTGCCAGCAGCCTATTCTCCACAGGAAGGACTGAAGCTTTCTTT	CASSLFSTGRTEAFF
TRBJ2-7	few	.	TRBV28	TGTGCCAGCATTCGAGAGGGGGATATCGACGAGCAGTACTTC	CASIREGDIDEQYF
TRBJ2-5	.	.	TRBV7-9	TGTGCCAGCAGCTCCACCCCTCGTACAGGGAGGGAGACCCAGTACTTC	CASSSTPRTGRETQYF
TRBJ1-5	many	.	TRBV28	TGTGCCAGCAGTTTCCCTGCGCGGGACTTGGGTGGGCCCCAGCATTTT	CASSFPARDLGGPQHF
TRBJ2-7	few	TRBD2	TRBV11-2	TGTGCCAGCAGCAGGAAGACTAGCGGGCCGTTCTGGGAGCAGTACTTC	CASSRKTSGPFWEQYF
TRBJ2-7	many	.	TRBV2	TGTGCCAGCGGAGAACAGAGGACCTACGAGCAGTACTTC	CASGEQRTYEQYF
TRBJ1-2	few	TRBD1	TRBV7-2	TGTGCCAGCAGCAACAGGGGGCGGGCTGGCTACACCTTC	CASSNRGRAGYTF